The 10 T cell receptor beta chains below come from one sample, sequenced in a study of regulatory and conventional T cells in RAG deficiency. Sequenced by immunoSEQ multiplex PCR; TCRdb stores in-frame clones only, minus some. The sample holds 24,000 or so clones, 85% to 95% seen once. The sorted conventional CD4+ T cells were CD25-low and CD127-high, with genomic DNA sequenced. The sample was also reused in another study, on regulatory T cells. From that paper: The primer mix had 52 TRBV and 13 TRBJ primers.

Sequenced sample: CD4+ T cells sorted from blood. These TCRs come from a human donor in good health.

V gene TRBV18 combines with J gene TRBJ2-4; 7 nucleotides align to TRBD1. The V gene's germline CDR1 is KGHSH and CDR2 LQKENI. V lost 2 bases and J lost 0; bases outside the gene matches: 7. CDR3 length: 17 amino acids. CDR3 in DNA: TGTGCCAGCTCACCAAGTTTACAGGGGCTAGCCAAAAACATTCAGTACTTC. Residues: CASSPSLQGLAKNIQYF. The variable domain in full, completed from reference TRBV18 and TRBJ2-4, reads NAGVMQNPRHLVRRRGQEARLRCSPMKGHSHVYWYRQLPEEGLKFMVYLQKENIIDESGMPKERFSAEFPKEGPSILRIQQVVRGDSAAYFCASSPSLQGLAKNIQYFGAGTRLSVL.

CDR3 nucleotide sequence: TGCGCCAGCAGCTTGGGGGGACAACTTAACTATGGCTACACCTTC. Protein: CASSLGGQLNYGYTF. The chain employs TRBV5-1 and TRBJ1-2; D may be TRBD1 (6 bases). This CDR3 contains 15 residues. V was cut by 0 bases and J by 1 base, with 10 bases left in between. From germline, CDR1 is SGHRS and CDR2 YFSETQ.

In DNA form, the CDR3 reads TGTGCCAGCAGGCGCTCGACTAGCGGGAGCTACGAGCAGTACTTC. This gives the protein CASRRSTSGSYEQYF. This chain joins TRBV27 and TRBJ2-7; 12 nucleotides line up with TRBD2. The V gene's germline CDR1 is MNHEY and CDR2 SMNVEV (reference sequence). CDR3 length: 15 residues. J lost 3 bases, V lost 6 bases, and 6 bases had no gene match.

The gene calls are TRBV10-3 and TRBJ1-3, with D perhaps matching TRBD1 (6 bases). Trimming left V 6 bases short and J 4 bases short, with 13 bases between. CDR1 and CDR2 (germline): ENHRY, SYGVKD. This CDR3 is built from 14 residues. Written as DNA, the CDR3 is TGTGCCATCAGGCAACAGGGATCCGGAAACACCATATATTTT. Its translation: CAIRQQGSGNTIYF.

The J gene is TRBJ1-2, the V gene TRBV19, with no clear D. Germline CDR1 and CDR2: LNHDA and SQIVND (reference sequence). Trimming removed 6 bases at V and 0 bases at J, with 14 bases between. This CDR3 has 15 amino acids. In DNA, the CDR3 is TGTGCCAGTAGGATCCGGCCCTCCGCTAACTATGGCTACACCTTC. Amino acid sequence: CASRIRPSANYGYTF. The whole variable domain, remainder taken from reference TRBV19 and TRBJ1-2, is DGGITQSPKYLFRKEGQNVTLSCEQNLNHDAMYWYRQDPGQGLRLIYYSQIVNDFQKGDIAEGYSVSREKKESFPLTVTSAQKNPTAFYLCASRIRPSANYGYTFGSGTRLTVV.

This clone was observed once. CDR3 loop: CASSWGNTEAFF. The DNA for the CDR3 is TGTGCCAGCAGTTGGGGAAACACTGAAGCTTTCTTT. The gene calls are TRBV6-6 and TRBJ1-1; D gene unclear. Trimming removed 4 bases from V and 2 bases from J, with 5 bases in between. This CDR3 comprises 12 residues. Germline-derived CDR1 and CDR2 are MNHNY and SVGAGI (reference sequence).

The chain has TRBV29-1 and TRBJ1-1; perhaps TRBD1 as D (5 bases). This CDR3 contains 12 residues. The ends were cut back, 5 bases at V and 10 bases at J, with 17 bases in the middle. In germline, CDR1 is SQVTM, CDR2 ANQGSEA. CDR3 protein: CSVMRTSDPAFF. The CDR3 DNA follows: TGCAGCGTTATGAGGACAAGTGATCCAGCTTTCTTT.

The V and J genes are TRBV5-6 and TRBJ2-5; 9 bases agree with TRBD1. V was clipped by 5 bases and J by 5 bases; unmatched bases: 4. The CDR3 extends over 13 amino acids. Germline-derived CDR1 and CDR2 are SGHDT and YYEEEE. The chain's CDR3 is CASRLQGAETQYF. The CDR3 nucleotides are TGTGCCAGCAGACTACAGGGGGCTGAGACCCAGTACTTC.

The V and J genes are TRBV5-1 and TRBJ2-7; D unresolved. CDR3 length: 14 amino acids. From germline, CDR1 is SGHRS and CDR2 YFSETQ. Trimming shortened V by 5 bases and J by 5 bases, and 17 bases separated the two germline ends. The DNA of the CDR3 is TGCGCCAGCAGACCGACCCCGGCAGGTGACGAGCAGTACTTC. This translates into CASRPTPAGDEQYF.

Written as DNA, the CDR3 is TGTGCCAGCAAGGGGACAGGGGGAACGAACACTGAAGCTTTCTTT. This encodes CASKGTGGTNTEAFF. The chain links TRBV6-6 to TRBJ1-1; 11 bases match TRBD1. The CDR3 has 15 residues. CDR1 and CDR2 (germline): MNHNY, SVGAGI (reference sequence). V shed 7 bases and J 1 base; nucleotides not matched to a gene: 5.